This T cell receptor (beta chain) was recorded in a study of CD8+CD57+ T cells in acquired aplastic anemia. Study at large: Mean DNA quantity obtained from sorted CD4+ and CD8+ cells was around 2.9 ug. Study-level findings and limits: For CD8+ Simpson's diversity, patients and controls showed no significant difference.

The template for TCR beta VDJ and CDR3 sequence profiling was genomic DNA. One entry per CDR3 protein results from TCRdb running MiXCR on the reads. This table has under 350,000 distinct CDR3 sequences, approximately 58% appearing once. This clonotype was detected only a few times. The target antigen is unknown. Patients sequenced had flow cytometry evidence of CD8+CD57+ cell expansion. The CDR3 is 17 residues long. Looked up from germline, CDR1 is MNHEY and CDR2 is SMNVEV (reference sequence). Unmatched junction bases numbered 12, after V lost 4 bases and J lost 4 bases. The sample consisted of sorted CD4+, CD8+, or CD8+CD57+ T cells (not recorded which) from PBMCs. The chain uses TRBV27 and TRBJ1-2, with TRBD1 identical over 10 bases. The TCR originated in a human donor with aplastic anemia. CDR3: CASSSRQGALSVYGYTF. The CDR3 DNA follows: TGTGCCAGCAGTTCCCGACAGGGGGCCCTCTCCGTCTATGGCTACACCTTC.